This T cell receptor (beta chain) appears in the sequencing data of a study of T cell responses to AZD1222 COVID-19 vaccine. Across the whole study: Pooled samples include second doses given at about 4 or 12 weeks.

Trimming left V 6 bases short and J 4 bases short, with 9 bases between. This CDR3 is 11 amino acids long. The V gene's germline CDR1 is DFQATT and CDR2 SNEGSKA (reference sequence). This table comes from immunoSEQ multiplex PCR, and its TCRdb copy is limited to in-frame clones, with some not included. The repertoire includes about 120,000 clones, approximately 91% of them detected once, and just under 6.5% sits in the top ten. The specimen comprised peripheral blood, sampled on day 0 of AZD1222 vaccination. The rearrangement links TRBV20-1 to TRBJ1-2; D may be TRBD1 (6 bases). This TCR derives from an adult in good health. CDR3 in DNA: TGCAGTGCCCCGGACAGCTATGGCTACACCTTC. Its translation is CSAPDSYGYTF.